The 15 T cell receptor beta chains reported below all come from one sample, sequenced in a study of response to subunit inactivated influenza vaccine. MiXCR was run by TCRdb on the RT-PCR reads, yielding one entry per CDR3 protein. Altogether 150,000 or so distinct CDR3 sequences are present, roughly a tenth being singletons, with the ten largest covering about an eighth. Sequenced material: non-naive T cells sorted from PBMCs, taken roughly 45 days after vaccination. These receptors all come from a man aged 45-60 years who received an inactivated influenza vaccine.

The chain combines TRBV20-1 with TRBJ2-7, with no clear D. CDR1 is DFQATT and CDR2 is SNEGSKA in the germline V gene (reference sequence). Trimming cost V 3 bases and J 3 bases, with 9 bases left between them. There are 12 residues in the CDR3. The CDR3 loop is CSASQNSYEQYF. CDR3 bases: TGCAGTGCTAGTCAAAACAGCTACGAGCAGTACTTC.

This clonotype was counted only a few times. This chain joins TRBV6-1 and TRBJ1-1; D is undetermined. The CDR3 is 13 amino acids. Trimming removed 2 bases at V and 5 bases at J, with 9 bases between. Germline lookup yields CDR1 MNHNS and CDR2 SASEGT. The DNA for the CDR3 is TGTGCCAGCAGTGAATTCCAAGGGACTGAAGCTTTCTTT. Its protein product is CASSEFQGTEAFF.

At least ten counts were recorded for this clonotype. This chain links TRBV18 with TRBJ2-1; D not certain. V was shortened by 1 base and J by 1 base, with 2 bases between the two germline ends. The CDR3 is made up of 13 amino acids. CDR1 and CDR2 from the germline V gene are KGHSH and LQKENI. The CDR3 here is CASSPQSYNEQFF. DNA of the CDR3: TGTGCCAGCTCACCACAGTCCTACAATGAGCAGTTCTTC.

This clonotype was picked up a small number of times. This chain joins TRBV20-1 and TRBJ2-1, with 7 bases lining up with TRBD2. The CDR3 runs to 19 residues. CDR1 and CDR2 (germline): DFQATT, SNEGSKA (reference sequence). V shed 1 base, J shed 1 base, and the junction held 16 bases outside the gene matches. The CDR3 reads CSARVWGGAGRKSYNEQFF. Here the CDR3 DNA reads TGCAGTGCTAGAGTATGGGGGGGAGCGGGCCGGAAGTCCTACAATGAGCAGTTCTTC.

The gene calls are TRBV30 and TRBJ1-1; no definite D call. There are 15 residues in the CDR3. Germline loops: CDR1 GTSNPN, CDR2 SVGIG (reference sequence). Trimming removed 3 bases from V and 2 bases from J, with 16 bases in between. The CDR3 reads CAWSIPRAANTEAFF. The CDR3 DNA reads TGTGCCTGGAGCATCCCTCGGGCAGCAAACACTGAAGCTTTCTTT.

DNA of the CDR3: TGTGCCAGCAAGAGGAAGACCTACGAGCAGTACTTC. It translates to CASKRKTYEQYF. The chain carries TRBV28 and TRBJ2-7; no reliable D call. Germline CDR1 and CDR2: MDHEN and SYDVKM. V lost 7 bases and J 2 bases, leaving 9 bases between the germline ends. The CDR3 has 12 residues. Variable domain in full (rest from reference TRBV28 and TRBJ2-7): DVKVTQSSRYLVKRTGEKVFLECVQDMDHENMFWYRQDPGLGLRLIYFSYDVKMKEKGDIPEGYSVSREKKERFSLILESASTNQTSMYLCASKRKTYEQYFGPGTRLTVT.

This clonotype has at least ten counts. The rearrangement uses TRBV11-2 and TRBJ2-7; D is undetermined. Germline CDR1 SGHAT, CDR2 FQNNGV. V lost 1 base and J lost 5, with 12 bases in between. The CDR3 runs to 14 residues. The CDR3 coding sequence is TGTGCCAGCAGCTTAGGCAGGCCCCTCGACGAGCAGTACTTC. Amino acids: CASSLGRPLDEQYF.

This clonotype was recorded at least ten times. The chain combines TRBV7-8 with TRBJ2-2; 10 nucleotides line up with TRBD1. The CDR3 sequence is 15 residues long. Trimming at V came to 5 bases and at J to 4 bases, leaving 4 bases not matched to a gene. Germline-derived CDR1 and CDR2 are SGHVS and FQNEAQ. The chain's CDR3 is CASSRDRGLTGELFF. Written as DNA, the CDR3 is TGTGCCAGCAGCCGCGACAGGGGGCTCACCGGGGAGCTGTTTTTT. Combining the CDR3 with reference TRBV7-8 and TRBJ2-2 gives the whole variable domain GAGVSQSPRYKVAKRGQDVALRCDPISGHVSLFWYQQALGQGPEFLTYFQNEAQLDKSGLPSDRFFAERPEGSVSTLKIQRTQQEDSAVYLCASSRDRGLTGELFFGEGSRLTVL.

Many counts were recorded for this clonotype. V usage is TRBV29-1 and J usage is TRBJ2-7; TRBD2 agrees at 10 bases. Germline CDR1 is SQVTM and CDR2 is ANQGSEA. Unmatched junction bases numbered 10, after V lost 7 bases and J lost 4 bases. There are 14 residues in the CDR3. The DNA of the CDR3 is TGCAGCGCCGTACTAGCGGGGCTGGAGTACGAGCAGTACTTC. Its protein is CSAVLAGLEYEQYF.

The chain is built from TRBV7-8 and TRBJ1-2; TRBD1 matches at 8 bases. Germline V gene lookup returns CDR1 SGHVS and CDR2 FQNEAQ. CDR3 size: 14 residues. V lost 1 base, J lost 8 bases, and 6 bases stayed unmatched. The CDR3 bases are TGTGCCAGCAGCTTAGGACAGGGGCGCGGCGGCTACACCTTC. It specifies CASSLGQGRGGYTF.

This clonotype was recorded a few times. J is TRBJ2-3 and V is TRBV5-6, with 11 bases lining up with TRBD1. Unmatched junction bases numbered 5, after V lost 4 bases and J lost 4 bases. Per the germline V gene, CDR1 is SGHDT and CDR2 is YYEEEE. CDR3 length: 15 residues. CDR3 DNA sequence: TGTGCCAGCAGCCCCGGGGGACAGGGGGCAGATACGCAGTATTTT. As protein: CASSPGGQGADTQYF.

This clonotype appeared a few times. This chain uses TRBV6-1 with TRBJ1-5; D call uncertain. CDR3 length equals 13 residues. Germline assignment: CDR1 MNHNS and CDR2 SASEGT. V dropped 2 bases and J dropped 4 bases, with 6 bases sitting between them. This CDR3 is CASSEQENQPQHF. DNA of the CDR3: TGTGCCAGCAGTGAACAGGAAAATCAGCCCCAGCATTTT.

The chain uses TRBV7-2 and TRBJ2-3, with 8 bases aligning to TRBD2. This CDR3 has 16 amino acids. The germline CDR1 and CDR2 sequences are SGHTA and FQGNSA. The V and J ends lost 5 bases and 2 bases, in that order; junction bases with no gene match: 9. CDR3 DNA sequence: TGTGCCAGCAGCCGCCTAACTAGCGGATACACAGATACGCAGTATTTT. It specifies CASSRLTSGYTDTQYF.

This sequence joins TRBV2 and TRBJ2-3, with D unresolved. V was clipped by 4 bases and J by 5 bases, with 4 bases between them. The CDR3 spans 11 residues. From germline, CDR1 is SNHLY and CDR2 FYNNEI. The CDR3 spells CASSAGDTQYF. As DNA, the CDR3 is TGTGCCAGCAGTGCTGGAGATACGCAGTATTTT.

This chain joins TRBV18 and TRBJ1-1; possibly TRBD1 for D (5 bases). This CDR3 contains 13 residues. Germline V gene lookup returns CDR1 KGHSH and CDR2 LQKENI. V was trimmed by 4 bases and J by 4 bases, leaving 10 bases between them. This CDR3 is CASSLQGGTEAFF. CDR3 nucleotides: TGTGCCAGCTCACTTCAGGGTGGCACTGAAGCTTTCTTT.